This T cell receptor beta chain was captured by sequencing in a study of cytomegalovirus exposure and HLA in healthy donors. Study-level points and caveats: The investigators catalogued 150 or so TCR beta chains as cytomegalovirus-associated.

Regarding this clone: As yet, its antigen is unknown.

This CDR3 spans 15 amino acids. Per the germline V gene, CDR1 is LGHNA and CDR2 is YSLEER. Deletions cut 0 bases from V and 4 bases from J, with 12 bases between. Sequencing was performed with immunoSEQ multiplex PCR; in TCRdb, only in-frame clones are kept and a portion is missing. The sample records about 140,000 clones, around four fifths being singletons. The sequencing input was PBMCs. V usage is TRBV4-3 and J usage is TRBJ1-2; D gene ambiguous. The receptor was derived from a woman younger than 45 in good health and CMV-seronegative. CDR3: CASSQENFLSYGYTF. The CDR3 bases are TGCGCCAGCAGCCAAGAGAACTTTCTTAGCTATGGCTACACCTTC.